This T cell receptor beta chain emerged from a study of cytomegalovirus exposure and HLA in healthy donors. The PCR used 60 Vbeta and 13 Jbeta primers. Assay: immunoSEQ multiplex PCR; the TCRdb copy retains only in-frame clones and omits some. The table lists under 150,000 clones, roughly 80% of them singletons, with 3% to 3.5% in the top ten. With regard to this clone: What it recognizes is unknown.

Study-wide results and limits: With DRB1 most and HLA-C fewest, TCR association rates differed between HLA loci in a later analysis. Rare sequences made up most TCRs, while some public TCRs were found in many donors.

The CDR3 runs 14 residues. The germline V gene encodes CDR1 LNHNV and CDR2 YYDKDF (reference sequence). Trimming left V 3 bases short and J 5 bases short, with 13 bases between. Sequencing was carried out using PBMCs. The rearrangement joins TRBV15 to TRBJ1-2; a possible D gene is TRBD1 (6 bases). The source is a male donor in good health and CMV-seronegative. The CDR3 loop reads CATSRHGTSYGYTF. In DNA form, the CDR3 reads TGTGCCACCAGCAGGCACGGGACATCATATGGCTACACCTTC. The entire variable domain, with the rest obtained from reference TRBV15 and TRBJ1-2, is as follows: DAMVIQNPRYQVTQFGKPVTLSCSQTLNHNVMYWYQQKSSQAPKLLFHYYDKDFNNEADTPDNFQSRRPNTSFCFLDIRSPGLGDTAMYLCATSRHGTSYGYTFGSGTRLTVV.